What follows are 4 T cell receptor beta chains derived from one specimen sequenced in a study of T cells of healthy individuals. TCRdb ran MiXCR on the 5' RACE reads and lists one entry per CDR3 protein. Here the sample spans about 100,000 distinct CDR3 sequences, 17% being singletons. These receptors came from a human donor in good health.

The gene calls are TRBV7-8 and TRBJ2-7; 9 bases line up with TRBD1. Germline V lookup: CDR1 SGHVS, CDR2 FQNEAQ. CDR3 length: 16 amino acids. V was clipped by 0 bases and J by 4 bases; unmatched bases: 7. CDR3 region: CASSLARSGTGYEQYF. The DNA for the CDR3 is TGTGCCAGCAGCTTAGCGAGATCCGGGACAGGGTACGAGCAGTACTTC. Full variable domain (outside the CDR3, taken from reference TRBV7-8 and TRBJ2-7): GAGVSQSPRYKVAKRGQDVALRCDPISGHVSLFWYQQALGQGPEFLTYFQNEAQLDKSGLPSDRFFAERPEGSVSTLKIQRTQQEDSAVYLCASSLARSGTGYEQYFGPGTRLTVT.

As regards this clonotype: This may stem from a read error, because a much larger clone lies one nucleotide away. The rearrangement links TRBV20-1 to TRBJ1-5, with D uncertain. Germline assignment: CDR1 DFQATT and CDR2 SNEGSKA (reference sequence). The V end lost 6 bases, the J end lost 2 bases, and 14 bases lay between the germline ends. The CDR3 is made up of 14 amino acids. The CDR3 nucleotides read TGCAGTGCAAGGCAGTGGGTAGGCAATCAGCCCCAGCATTTT. It is translated as CSARQWVGNQPQHF.

Ten or more counts support this clonotype. The rearrangement links TRBV6-2 or TRBV6-3 to TRBJ2-7; D not certain. Between the trimmed V and J ends, which lost 5 bases and 0 bases, there was a span of 20 bases. Germline lookup yields CDR1 MNHEY and CDR2 SVGEGT. The length of the CDR3 is 17 residues. CDR3 protein: CASSKNPFDGRSYEQYF. DNA for the CDR3: TGTGCCAGCAGTAAAAACCCATTCGACGGTCGCTCCTACGAGCAGTACTTC.

The rearrangement links TRBV4-2 to TRBJ2-3; D call uncertain. There are 16 residues in the CDR3. Germline lookup yields CDR1 LGHNA and CDR2 YNFKEQ. V was shortened by 1 base and J by 7 bases, with 18 bases between the two germline ends. The CDR3 loop reads CASSQGDPMVRNTQYF. CDR3 bases: TGTGCCAGCAGCCAAGGTGACCCCATGGTTCGAAATACGCAGTATTTT.